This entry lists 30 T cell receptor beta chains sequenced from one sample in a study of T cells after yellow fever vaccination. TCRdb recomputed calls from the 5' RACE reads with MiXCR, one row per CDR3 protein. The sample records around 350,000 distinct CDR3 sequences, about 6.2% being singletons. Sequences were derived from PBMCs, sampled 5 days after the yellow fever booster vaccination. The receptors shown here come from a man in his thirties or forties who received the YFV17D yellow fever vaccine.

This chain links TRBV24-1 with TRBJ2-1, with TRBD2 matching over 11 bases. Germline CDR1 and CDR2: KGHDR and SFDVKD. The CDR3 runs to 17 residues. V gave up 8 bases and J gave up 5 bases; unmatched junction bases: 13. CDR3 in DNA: TGTGCCACCATCCCGCCAAACCTGGGACTAGCGGACAATGAGCAGTTCTTC. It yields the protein CATIPPNLGLADNEQFF.

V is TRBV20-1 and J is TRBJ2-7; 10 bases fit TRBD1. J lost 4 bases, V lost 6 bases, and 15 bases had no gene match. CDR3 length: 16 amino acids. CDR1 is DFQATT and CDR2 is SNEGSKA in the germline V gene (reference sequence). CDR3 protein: CSANNRQGAREYEQYF. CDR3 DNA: TGCAGTGCCAACAACAGACAGGGGGCGCGAGAGTACGAGCAGTACTTC.

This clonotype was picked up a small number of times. CDR3 coding DNA: TGCGCCAGCAGCAACGGGACTAGCGGGACCTACGAGCAGTACTTC. It encodes CASSNGTSGTYEQYF. The chain combines TRBV5-1 with TRBJ2-7; TRBD2 agrees at 13 bases. In germline, CDR1 is SGHRS, CDR2 YFSETQ. This CDR3 region has 15 residues. The V segment lost 4 bases and the J segment 2 bases; nucleotides outside the gene matches: 3.

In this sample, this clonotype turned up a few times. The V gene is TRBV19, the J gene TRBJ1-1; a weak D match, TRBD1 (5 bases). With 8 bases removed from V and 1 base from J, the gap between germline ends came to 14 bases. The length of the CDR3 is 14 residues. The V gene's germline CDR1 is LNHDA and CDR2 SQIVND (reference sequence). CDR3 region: CASLGLATNTEAFF. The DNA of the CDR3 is TGTGCCAGTTTGGGGCTGGCTACGAACACTGAAGCTTTCTTT.

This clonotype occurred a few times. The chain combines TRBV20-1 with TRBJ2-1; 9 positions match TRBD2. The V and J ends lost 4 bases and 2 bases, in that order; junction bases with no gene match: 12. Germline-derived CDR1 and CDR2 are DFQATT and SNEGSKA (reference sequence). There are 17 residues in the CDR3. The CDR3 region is CSATSSSGILPYNEQFF. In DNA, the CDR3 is TGCAGTGCTACCTCTTCTAGCGGGATTCTCCCCTACAATGAGCAGTTCTTC.

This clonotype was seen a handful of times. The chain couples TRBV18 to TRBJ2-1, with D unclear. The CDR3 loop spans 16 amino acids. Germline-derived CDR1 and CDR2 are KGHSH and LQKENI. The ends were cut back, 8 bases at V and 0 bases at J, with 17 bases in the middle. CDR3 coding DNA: TGTGCCAGCACCTTGGGTGGCAGGAACTCCTACAATGAGCAGTTCTTC. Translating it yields CASTLGGRNSYNEQFF.

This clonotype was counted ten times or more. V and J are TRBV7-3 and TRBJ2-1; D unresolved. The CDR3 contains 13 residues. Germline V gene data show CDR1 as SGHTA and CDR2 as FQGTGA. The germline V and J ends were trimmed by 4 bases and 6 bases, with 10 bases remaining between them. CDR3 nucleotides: TGTGCCAGCAGCTCCTCGGTGTCCAATGAGCAGTTCTTC. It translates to CASSSSVSNEQFF. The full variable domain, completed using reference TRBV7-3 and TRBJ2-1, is GAGVSQTPSNKVTEKGKYVELRCDPISGHTALYWYRQSLGQGPEFLIYFQGTGAADDSGLPNDRFFAVRPEGSVSTLKIQRTERGDSAVYLCASSSSVSNEQFFGPGTRLTVL.

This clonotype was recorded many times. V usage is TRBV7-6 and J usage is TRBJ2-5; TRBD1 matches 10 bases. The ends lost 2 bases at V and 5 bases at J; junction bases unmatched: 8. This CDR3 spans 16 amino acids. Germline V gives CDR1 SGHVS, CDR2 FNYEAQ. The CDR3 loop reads CASSLLGQGGRETQYF. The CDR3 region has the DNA TGTGCCAGCAGCTTATTAGGACAGGGGGGCCGGGAGACCCAGTACTTC. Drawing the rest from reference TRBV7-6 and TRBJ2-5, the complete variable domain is GAGVSQSPRYKVTKRGQDVALRCDPISGHVSLYWYRQALGQGPEFLTYFNYEAQQDKSGLPNDRFSAERPEGSISTLTIQRTEQRDSAMYRCASSLLGQGGRETQYFGPGTRLLVL.

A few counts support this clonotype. CDR3 sequence reads: CASSLRPGGGQPQHF. The CDR3 DNA is TGCGCCAGCAGCTTGAGGCCAGGGGGCGGTCAGCCCCAGCATTTT. This rearrangement joins TRBV5-1 to TRBJ1-5, with 8 positions matching TRBD1. Trimming removed 1 base from V and 6 bases from J; junction bases left unmatched: 6. CDR1 is SGHRS and CDR2 is YFSETQ in the germline V gene. The CDR3 spans 15 residues.

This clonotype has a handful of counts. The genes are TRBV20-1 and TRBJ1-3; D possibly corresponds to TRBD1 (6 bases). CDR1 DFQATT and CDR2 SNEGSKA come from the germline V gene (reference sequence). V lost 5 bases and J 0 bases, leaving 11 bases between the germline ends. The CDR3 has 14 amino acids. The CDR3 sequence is CSAGRDNSGNTIYF. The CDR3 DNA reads TGCAGTGCTGGGCGGGACAACTCTGGAAACACCATATATTTT.

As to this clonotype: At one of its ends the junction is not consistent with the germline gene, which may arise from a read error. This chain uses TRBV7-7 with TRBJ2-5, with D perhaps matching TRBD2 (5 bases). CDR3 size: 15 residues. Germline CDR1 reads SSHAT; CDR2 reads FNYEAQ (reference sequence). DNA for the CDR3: TGTGCTAGCAGCTTACTTTCGGGGAACCAAGAGACCCAGTACTTC. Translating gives CASSLLSGNQETQYF.

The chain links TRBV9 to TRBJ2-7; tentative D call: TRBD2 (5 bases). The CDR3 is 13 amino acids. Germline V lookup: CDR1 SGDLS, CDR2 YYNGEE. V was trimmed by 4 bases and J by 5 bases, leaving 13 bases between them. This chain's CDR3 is CASSPSRLNEQYF. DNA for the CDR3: TGTGCCAGCAGCCCCTCTCGACTAAACGAGCAGTACTTC.

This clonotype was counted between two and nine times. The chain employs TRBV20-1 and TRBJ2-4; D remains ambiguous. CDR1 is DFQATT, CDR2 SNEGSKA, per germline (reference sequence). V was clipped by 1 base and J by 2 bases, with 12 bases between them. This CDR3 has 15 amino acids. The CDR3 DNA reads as TGCAGTGCTAGAGCAGGCTTCCCTCCCAAAAACATTCAGTACTTC. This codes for CSARAGFPPKNIQYF.

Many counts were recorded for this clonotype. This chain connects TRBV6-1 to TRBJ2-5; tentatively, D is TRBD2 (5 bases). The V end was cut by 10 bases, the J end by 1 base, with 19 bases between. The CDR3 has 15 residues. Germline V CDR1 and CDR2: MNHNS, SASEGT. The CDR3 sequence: CATRSGNLFQETQYF. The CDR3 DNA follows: TGTGCCACCCGGTCGGGGAACCTTTTCCAAGAGACCCAGTACTTC.

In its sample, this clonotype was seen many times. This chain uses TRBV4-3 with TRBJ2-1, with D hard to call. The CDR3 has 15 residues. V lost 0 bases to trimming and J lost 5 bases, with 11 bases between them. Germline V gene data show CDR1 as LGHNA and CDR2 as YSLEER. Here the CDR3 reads CASSQEVEYDNEQFF. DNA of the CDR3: TGCGCCAGCAGCCAAGAGGTGGAATACGACAATGAGCAGTTCTTC.

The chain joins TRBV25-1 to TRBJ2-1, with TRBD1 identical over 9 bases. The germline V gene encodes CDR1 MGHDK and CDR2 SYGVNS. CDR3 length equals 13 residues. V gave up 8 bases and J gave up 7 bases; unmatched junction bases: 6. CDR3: CASHGTGWNEQFF. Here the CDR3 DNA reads TGTGCCAGCCACGGGACAGGGTGGAATGAGCAGTTCTTC.

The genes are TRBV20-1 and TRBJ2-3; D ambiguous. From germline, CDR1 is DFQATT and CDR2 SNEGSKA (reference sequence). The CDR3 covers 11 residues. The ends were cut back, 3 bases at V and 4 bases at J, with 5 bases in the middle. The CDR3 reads CSASPPDTQYF. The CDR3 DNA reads TGCAGTGCTAGTCCCCCAGATACGCAGTATTTT.

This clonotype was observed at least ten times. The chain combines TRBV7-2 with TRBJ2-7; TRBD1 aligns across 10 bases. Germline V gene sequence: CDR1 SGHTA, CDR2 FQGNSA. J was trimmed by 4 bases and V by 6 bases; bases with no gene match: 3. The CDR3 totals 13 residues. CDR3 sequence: CASSPGQGYEQYF. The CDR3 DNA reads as TGTGCCAGCAGTCCGGGACAGGGGTACGAGCAGTACTTC.

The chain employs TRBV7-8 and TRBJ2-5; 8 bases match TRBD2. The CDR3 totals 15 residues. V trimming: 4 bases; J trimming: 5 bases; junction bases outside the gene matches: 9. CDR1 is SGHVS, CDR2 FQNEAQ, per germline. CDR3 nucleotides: TGTGCCAGCAGCTCCCCTAGCGGGTGGAGGGAGACCCAGTACTTC. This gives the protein CASSSPSGWRETQYF.

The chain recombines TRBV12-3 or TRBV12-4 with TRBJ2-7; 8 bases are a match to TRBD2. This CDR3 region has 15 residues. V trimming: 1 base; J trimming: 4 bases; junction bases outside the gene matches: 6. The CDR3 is CASSLGSGSRYEQYF. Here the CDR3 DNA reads TGTGCCAGCAGTTTAGGAAGCGGGAGTCGATACGAGCAGTACTTC.

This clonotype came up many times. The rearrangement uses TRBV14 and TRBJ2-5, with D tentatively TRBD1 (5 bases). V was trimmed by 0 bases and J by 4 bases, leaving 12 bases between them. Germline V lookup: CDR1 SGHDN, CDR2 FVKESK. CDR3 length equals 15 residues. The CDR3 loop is CASSQEVGRRETQYF. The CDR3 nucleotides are TGTGCCAGCAGCCAAGAGGTGGGGCGCAGAGAGACCCAGTACTTC.

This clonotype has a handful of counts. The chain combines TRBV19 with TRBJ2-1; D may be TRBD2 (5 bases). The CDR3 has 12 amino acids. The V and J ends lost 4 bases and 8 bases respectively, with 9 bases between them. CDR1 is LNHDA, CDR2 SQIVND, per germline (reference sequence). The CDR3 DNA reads TGTGCCAGTAGTAGGTGGGAGCATGAGCAGTTCTTC. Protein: CASSRWEHEQFF.

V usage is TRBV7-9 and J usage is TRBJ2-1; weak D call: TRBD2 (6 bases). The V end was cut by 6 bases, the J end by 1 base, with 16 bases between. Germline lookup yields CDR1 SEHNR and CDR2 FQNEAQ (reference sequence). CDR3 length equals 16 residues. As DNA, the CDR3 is TGTGCCAGCAGTCTTCGGGACTTTCTTTCCTACAATGAGCAGTTCTTC. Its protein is CASSLRDFLSYNEQFF.

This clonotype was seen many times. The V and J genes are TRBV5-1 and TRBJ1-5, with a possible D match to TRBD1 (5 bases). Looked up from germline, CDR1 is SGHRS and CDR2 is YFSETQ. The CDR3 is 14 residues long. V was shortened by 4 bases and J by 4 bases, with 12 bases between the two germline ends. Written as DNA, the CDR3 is TGCGCCAGCAGCCCCGGGACCCAAAATCAGCCCCAGCATTTT. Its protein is CASSPGTQNQPQHF.

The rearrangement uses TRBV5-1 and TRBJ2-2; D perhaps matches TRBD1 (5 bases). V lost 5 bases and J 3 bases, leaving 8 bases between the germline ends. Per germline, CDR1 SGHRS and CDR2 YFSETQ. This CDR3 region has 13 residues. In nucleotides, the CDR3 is TGCGCCAGCAGGATCAGGGACACCGGGGAGCTGTTTTTT. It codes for CASRIRDTGELFF. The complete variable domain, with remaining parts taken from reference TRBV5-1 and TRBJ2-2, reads KAGVTQTPRYLIKTRGQQVTLSCSPISGHRSVSWYQQTPGQGLQFLFEYFSETQRNKGNFPGRFSGRQFSNSRSEMNVSTLELGDSALYLCASRIRDTGELFFGEGSRLTVL.

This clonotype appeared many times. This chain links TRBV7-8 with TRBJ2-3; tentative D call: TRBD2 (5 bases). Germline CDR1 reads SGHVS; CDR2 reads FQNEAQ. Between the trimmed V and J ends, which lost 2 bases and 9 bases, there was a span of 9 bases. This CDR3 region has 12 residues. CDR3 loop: CASSLKEGTQYF. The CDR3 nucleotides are TGTGCCAGCAGCTTAAAAGAGGGAACGCAGTATTTT.

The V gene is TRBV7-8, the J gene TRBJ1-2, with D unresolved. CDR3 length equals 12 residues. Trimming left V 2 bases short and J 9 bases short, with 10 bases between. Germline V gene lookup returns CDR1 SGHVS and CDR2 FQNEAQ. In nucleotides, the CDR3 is TGTGCCAGCAGCTTATCAAGGCGTCGCTACACCTTC. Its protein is CASSLSRRRYTF.

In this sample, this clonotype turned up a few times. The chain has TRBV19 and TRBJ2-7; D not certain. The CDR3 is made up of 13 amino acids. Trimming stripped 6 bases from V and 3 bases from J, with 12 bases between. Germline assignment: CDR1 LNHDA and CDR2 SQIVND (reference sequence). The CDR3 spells CASSYGMFYEQYF. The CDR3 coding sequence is TGTGCCAGTAGCTACGGAATGTTCTACGAGCAGTACTTC.

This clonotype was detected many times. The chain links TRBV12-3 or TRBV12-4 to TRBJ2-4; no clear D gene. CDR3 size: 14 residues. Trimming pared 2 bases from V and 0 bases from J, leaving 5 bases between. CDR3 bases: TGTGCCAGCAGTTTATCAGTAGCCAAAAACATTCAGTACTTC. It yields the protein CASSLSVAKNIQYF.

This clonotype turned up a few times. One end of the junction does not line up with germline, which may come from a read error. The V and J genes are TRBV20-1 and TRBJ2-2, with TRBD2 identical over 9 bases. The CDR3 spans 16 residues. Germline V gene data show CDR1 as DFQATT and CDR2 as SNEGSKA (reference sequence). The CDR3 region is CCARDSSGNPTGELFF. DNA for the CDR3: TGCTGTGCTAGAGATTCTAGCGGGAATCCCACCGGGGAGCTGTTTTTT.